These T cell receptor beta chains were read from a single sample in a study of molecular identifiers for immune sequencing clone quantification. TCRdb redid the calling of the PCR reads with MiXCR, one entry per CDR3 protein. The data show roughly 40,000 distinct CDR3 sequences, about a fifth seen once. The sample taken for sequencing was naive CD8+ T cells from blood, with Jurkat cell RNA spiked in. Every receptor here comes from a human donor in good health. Some libraries in this study had Jurkat cell RNA spiked in. Both conserved end residues are part of each CDR3. The order of the fields is CDR3 length, J gene, clone size, V gene, CDR3 protein. Some rows have no size entry. The others give once, few or many, or a class for an expanded clone.

12 | TRBJ2-5 | - | TRBV3-1 | CATTAPQETQYF
12 | TRBJ2-2 | many | TRBV11-3 | CASSSGTGELFF
14 | TRBJ2-5 | many | TRBV4-3 | CASRENGLAETQYF
14 | TRBJ2-7 | many | TRBV9 | CASSVSSLSYEQYF
15 | TRBJ1-5 | many | TRBV10-3 | CAISESGQGNQPQHF
14 | TRBJ2-7 | few | TRBV6-2/TRBV6-3 | CASGPGRVTYEQYF
14 | TRBJ2-7 | many | TRBV29-1 | CSVEDGQGRHEQYF
14 | TRBJ2-1 | many | TRBV20-1 | CSASTSGRALEQFF
19 | TRBJ2-1 | many | TRBV14 | CASSQGLVAGGLSYNEQFF
15 | TRBJ2-7 | many | TRBV28 | CASSTAIAVSYEQYF
16 | TRBJ2-3 | many | TRBV2 | CASTHYGTVYTDTQYF
15 | TRBJ2-1 | many | TRBV9 | CASSVSGLAGNEQFF
12 | TRBJ2-1 | few | TRBV19 | CASSWGGGEQFF
13 | TRBJ2-1 | many | TRBV28 | CASSPGLGNEQFF
14 | TRBJ2-1 | few | TRBV10-1 | CASSESGTGGEQFF
14 | TRBJ1-4 | many | TRBV19 | CASTVGRAYEKLFF
21 | TRBJ2-3 | - | TRBV4-3 | CASSRRGRLVAIPASTDTQYF
16 | TRBJ2-3 | many | TRBV7-2 | CASLFPALAGENTQYF
15 | TRBJ2-1 | many | TRBV2 | CASREIGSSYNEQFF
15 | TRBJ2-7 | many | TRBV7-9 | CASSSRTSGSNEQYF
14 | TRBJ2-3 | many | TRBV18 | CASSPKGSTDTQYF
17 | TRBJ2-6 | few | TRBV4-3 | CASSQEISGWGANVLTF
15 | TRBJ2-1 | many | TRBV29-1 | CSVDVNGGDYNEQFF
15 | TRBJ2-2 | many | TRBV13 | CASSPGPYRTGELFF
17 | TRBJ2-5 | many | TRBV11-2 | CASSFRHRDRGRETQYF
15 | TRBJ2-7 | many | TRBV9 | CASSVGASSRYEQYF
14 | TRBJ1-1 | - | TRBV28 | CASSLFGGSTEAFF
13 | TRBJ2-7 | - | TRBV4-1 | CASSQVPSYEQYF
14 | TRBJ2-1 | many | TRBV9 | CASSALTSYNEQFF
14 | TRBJ2-1 | few | TRBV15 | CATSSDPSYNEQFF
17 | TRBJ2-3 | - | TRBV7-6 | CASSLGVLAGAADTQYF
12 | TRBJ1-3 | few | TRBV6-5 | CASSPGGGTIYF
17 | TRBJ1-5 | few | TRBV7-8 | CASSLPPQGLSHQPQHF
15 | TRBJ2-5 | few | TRBV28 | CASSSPRTRRETQYF
14 | TRBJ1-5 | few | TRBV4-1 | CASSQVEGDQPQHF
16 | TRBJ2-2 | few | TRBV24-1 | CATSDWVTGKAGELFF
13 | TRBJ2-4 | - | TRBV5-6 | CASSPTGEVIQYF
15 | TRBJ2-2 | few | TRBV28 | CASAEIEGGTGELFF
13 | TRBJ2-7 | - | TRBV20-1 | CSAPGPRGDEQYF
15 | TRBJ2-5 | few | TRBV15 | CATSIAGHIQETQYF
16 | TRBJ2-7 | - | TRBV10-2 | CASSDYRDRGPYEQYF
12 | TRBJ1-1 | many | TRBV19 | CASRPGWDEAFF
13 | TRBJ2-1 | few | TRBV28 | CASSSMTGDEQFF
11 | TRBJ2-1 | many | TRBV28 | CASLAFNEQFF
12 | TRBJ2-3 | many | TRBV7-2 | CASSPRTDTQYF
14 | TRBJ2-1 | many | TRBV27 | CASSFGGNNNEQFF